The T cell receptor beta chain under discussion was sequenced for a study of blood T cell repertoires in COVID-19. Across the study: Samples representing acute and convalescent COVID-19 were sourced from the United States, Italy and Spain. T cells, B-cell-depleted T cells, or PBMCs provided the cDNA or gDNA that served as material.

This CDR3 spans 14 amino acids. Trimming at V came to 2 bases and at J to 6 bases, leaving 5 bases not matched to a gene. Per germline, CDR1 ENHRY and CDR2 SYGVKD. How the authors handled the data: By means of reference gene primer amplification, nucleated cell counts were estimated. The data were produced by immunoSEQ multiplex PCR, yet TCRdb's version contains in-frame clones alone and is incomplete. V and J calls and clone size are those listed in that table; D and trimming were worked out from the DNA. The data show about 490,000 clones, with approximately 83% seen just once and about 3% held by the top ten.

The receptor was isolated from a human donor in a cohort sampled during active COVID-19. The chain joins TRBV10-3 to TRBJ2-7, with 9 positions matching TRBD1. Sequenced input: peripheral blood. The CDR3 loop is CAISEGDRVSEQYF. The CDR3 DNA sequence: TGTGCCATCAGTGAGGGGGACAGGGTAAGCGAGCAGTACTTC.